This TCR beta chain was profiled in a study of cytomegalovirus exposure and HLA in healthy donors. 60 Vbeta and 13 Jbeta primers were used in PCR. Data came from immunoSEQ multiplex PCR; TCRdb stores just in-frame clones and leaves some out. This sample has 200,000 to 250,000 clones; about 70% occur once, and the top ten carry about 1.9%. J gave up 2 bases and V 4 bases, and 8 bases lay outside the gene matches. CDR3 length: 16 amino acids. CDR1 is MNHEY, CDR2 SVGAGI, per germline. The rearrangement joins TRBV6-5 to TRBJ2-1; 7 nucleotides align to TRBD2. The receptor was derived from a woman aged 25-40 years in good health and CMV-seronegative. The sequencing sample was made of PBMCs. CDR3 amino acids: CASSSPSAGAYNEQFF. The CDR3 DNA reads TGTGCCAGCAGTTCCCCCTCCGCGGGGGCCTACAATGAGCAGTTCTTC.